The T cell receptor beta chain under discussion was sequenced for a study of early T cells in non-severe SARS-CoV-2 infection. Findings and limits, study-wide: VDJdb matching favored anti-spike CD8 responses, missing private and CD4 specificities.

Individual cDNA molecules carried attached unique molecular identifiers. TCRdb re-derived calls from the 5' RACE reads in MiXCR, one entry per CDR3 protein. Of approximately 32,000 distinct CDR3 sequences listed, about 5% are singletons. Sample share makes this clonotype medium-sized (0.01 to 0.1%). Its antigen is as yet unknown. The receptor comes from an adult who was a healthcare worker with PCR-confirmed SARS-CoV-2 infection or an uninfected control (not recorded which). The sample was whole blood.

Written as DNA, the CDR3 is TGTGCCAGCAGTTACTCGAAGGACAGGGGGAGTGATACGCAGTATTTT. Translated: CASSYSKDRGSDTQYF. The gene calls are TRBV6-6 and TRBJ2-3, with 10 bases matching TRBD1. Trimming cost V 0 bases and J 6 bases; bases outside gene matches: 6. The CDR3 totals 16 residues. Germline-derived CDR1 and CDR2 are MNHNY and SVGAGI (reference sequence).